A selection of T cell receptor beta chains follows, all from one sample in a study of shared clonotypes between healthy human individuals. Repertoires were generated with immunoSEQ multiplex PCR, while TCRdb's copy carries only in-frame clones and drops some. The sample yields almost 750,000 clones, just under 75% seen once. The sample was memory CD4+ T cells sorted from blood. The receptor set was obtained from a woman in her 30s in good health. Both conserved end residues are trimmed from each CDR3. Only part of the rows carry a size: once, few, many, or a class if the clone is expanded.

abundance: few
v_gene: TRBV7-9
j_gene: TRBJ2-7
len: 13
CDR3aa: ASSLDQGRLYEQY

abundance: few
v_gene: TRBV7-9
j_gene: TRBJ2-1
len: 14
CDR3aa: ASSSLAGGDLSGQF

abundance: -
v_gene: TRBV18
j_gene: TRBJ1-1
len: 13
CDR3aa: ASSPRQVRNDEAF

abundance: -
v_gene: TRBV7-9
j_gene: TRBJ2-5
len: 14
CDR3aa: ASSPQGVWGKETQY

abundance: -
v_gene: TRBV28
j_gene: TRBJ2-7
len: 13
CDR3aa: ASSLYRGAAYEQY

abundance: -
v_gene: TRBV7-2
j_gene: TRBJ2-3
len: 12
CDR3aa: ASSLGLTKDTQY

abundance: few
v_gene: TRBV30
j_gene: TRBJ2-7
len: 16
CDR3aa: AWRRGTSGRAGSYEQY

abundance: once
v_gene: TRBV19
j_gene: TRBJ2-1
len: 14
CDR3aa: ASSKGLAGGINEQF

abundance: -
v_gene: TRBV4-1
j_gene: TRBJ2-5
len: 13
CDR3aa: ASSQVGQVEGTQY

abundance: -
v_gene: TRBV6-7
j_gene: TRBJ1-1
len: 13
CDR3aa: ASSYLDRLNTEAF

abundance: -
v_gene: TRBV30
j_gene: TRBJ2-7
len: 11
CDR3aa: AWSDRGTYEQY

abundance: -
v_gene: TRBV2
j_gene: TRBJ1-1
len: 11
CDR3aa: ASSVGSDTEAF

abundance: -
v_gene: TRBV27
j_gene: TRBJ2-1
len: 14
CDR3aa: ASSESARYLHNEQF

abundance: few
v_gene: TRBV10-3
j_gene: TRBJ2-1
len: 12
CDR3aa: AISRGKNYNEQF

abundance: -
v_gene: TRBV11-2
j_gene: TRBJ2-7
len: 14
CDR3aa: ASSLRSLAYTYEQY

abundance: -
v_gene: TRBV2
j_gene: TRBJ1-1
len: 14
CDR3aa: ASSRTGGAVNTEAF

abundance: -
v_gene: TRBV28
j_gene: TRBJ2-6
len: 14
CDR3aa: ASSFGPDSWANVLT

abundance: -
v_gene: TRBV5-1
j_gene: TRBJ1-4
len: 13
CDR3aa: ASSRQTGSNEKLF

abundance: -
v_gene: TRBV6-5
j_gene: TRBJ1-4
len: 11
CDR3aa: ASSYQPNEKLF

abundance: -
v_gene: TRBV4-1
j_gene: TRBJ2-4
len: 15
CDR3aa: ASSQDSGTGGRNIQY